This T cell receptor (beta chain) is from a study of OX40 agonist ivuxolimab in advanced cancers. In the study overall: Patients received ivuxolimab, an intravenous treatment, every 2 weeks at 0.01 to 10 mg/kg. General observations from the study: CD8+ T cells (on average) carried more expanded clones than CD4+ T cells. At 0.1 to 3.0 mg/kg and by week 6, clonal expansion occurred in CD4+ and CD8+ blood T cells.

Exclusion applied to patients with autoimmune disease history or systemic immunosuppression. Remarks on this clone: Its antigen is not known.

The CDR3 is 15 residues long. Deletions cut 4 bases from V and 5 bases from J, with 16 bases between. The V gene's germline CDR1 is SGHNT and CDR2 YYREEE (reference sequence). The data were produced by immunoSEQ multiplex PCR, yet TCRdb's version contains in-frame clones alone and is incomplete. The sample lists approximately 60,000 clones; roughly 91% were seen once. This clonotype was obtained from an adult with an advanced solid tumor such as melanoma, head and neck, liver or kidney cancer. The rearrangement joins TRBV5-4 to TRBJ2-1; possibly TRBD2 for D (7 bases). The sequencing used CD4+ or CD8+ T cells sorted from blood, collected in a trial of the OX40 agonist ivuxolimab. The CDR3 DNA reads TGTGCCAGCAGCGGTGTGGGGGGGGCGAACAATGAGCAGTTCTTC. Residues: CASSGVGGANNEQFF.